This T cell receptor (beta chain) came from a study of blood T cells in healthy people across ages. It was with a sample-barcoded 5' primer and a J-beta primer mix that a second PCR of roughly 7 to 12 cycles was run. TCRdb re-called the 5' RACE reads through MiXCR, storing one row per CDR3 protein. In the table there are about 680,000 distinct CDR3 sequences, around half of which are singletons. Regarding the study as a whole: The authors considered diversity estimates from one million T cells to be underestimates.

The V segment lost 8 bases and the J segment 1 base; nucleotides outside the gene matches: 5. The CDR3 is made up of 14 amino acids. Germline CDR1 reads SGHRS; CDR2 reads YFSETQ. This clonotype appeared once. Its cognate antigen is unknown. The rearrangement joins TRBV5-1 to TRBJ1-3; TRBD1 matches 8 bases. The sequence derives from a woman aged 55-70 years in good health. Sequencing input: blood. The CDR3 spells CASRTGPSGNTIYF. The CDR3 nucleotides are TGCGCCAGTCGGACAGGGCCGTCTGGAAACACCATATATTTT.